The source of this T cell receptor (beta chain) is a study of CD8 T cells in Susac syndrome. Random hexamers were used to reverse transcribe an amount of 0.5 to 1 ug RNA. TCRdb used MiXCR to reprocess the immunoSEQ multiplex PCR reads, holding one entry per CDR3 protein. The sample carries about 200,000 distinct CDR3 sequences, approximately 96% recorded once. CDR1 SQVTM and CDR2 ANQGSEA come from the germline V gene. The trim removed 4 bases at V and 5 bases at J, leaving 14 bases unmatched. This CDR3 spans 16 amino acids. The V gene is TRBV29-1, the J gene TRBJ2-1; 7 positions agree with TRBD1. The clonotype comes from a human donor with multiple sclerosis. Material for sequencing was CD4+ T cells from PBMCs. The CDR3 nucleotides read TGCAGCGTTGCCGACAGGGCGGTTCTCCTCCACAATGAGCAGTTCTTC. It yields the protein CSVADRAVLLHNEQFF.